This T cell receptor (beta chain) stems from a study of shared clonotypes between healthy human individuals. Healthy HIV-negative adults without recent acute infections or vaccinations served as donors. Each sorted subset replicate got 200 ng genomic DNA, 25,000 to 35,000 genomes. Clones were read by immunoSEQ multiplex PCR, and TCRdb kept only the in-frame ones, dropping some. The sample contains over 2 million clones, approximately 90% of which appear only once. This CDR3 spans 17 amino acids. Germline values: CDR1 MNHEY, CDR2 SMNVEV (reference sequence). V shed 8 bases, J shed 0 bases, and the junction held 10 bases outside the gene matches.

Material for sequencing was naive CD4+ T cells from PBMCs. Subset defined: CD45RA+ positively selected. The rearrangement uses TRBV27 and TRBJ2-1, with 10 bases matching TRBD2. The source of this sequence is a man younger than 35 in good health. Some clones in this sample may be carry-over from other donors' samples. The CDR3 region is CASRGGLADRSYNEQFF. The CDR3 nucleotides read TGTGCCAGCCGGGGAGGACTAGCGGACCGCTCCTACAATGAGCAGTTCTTC.